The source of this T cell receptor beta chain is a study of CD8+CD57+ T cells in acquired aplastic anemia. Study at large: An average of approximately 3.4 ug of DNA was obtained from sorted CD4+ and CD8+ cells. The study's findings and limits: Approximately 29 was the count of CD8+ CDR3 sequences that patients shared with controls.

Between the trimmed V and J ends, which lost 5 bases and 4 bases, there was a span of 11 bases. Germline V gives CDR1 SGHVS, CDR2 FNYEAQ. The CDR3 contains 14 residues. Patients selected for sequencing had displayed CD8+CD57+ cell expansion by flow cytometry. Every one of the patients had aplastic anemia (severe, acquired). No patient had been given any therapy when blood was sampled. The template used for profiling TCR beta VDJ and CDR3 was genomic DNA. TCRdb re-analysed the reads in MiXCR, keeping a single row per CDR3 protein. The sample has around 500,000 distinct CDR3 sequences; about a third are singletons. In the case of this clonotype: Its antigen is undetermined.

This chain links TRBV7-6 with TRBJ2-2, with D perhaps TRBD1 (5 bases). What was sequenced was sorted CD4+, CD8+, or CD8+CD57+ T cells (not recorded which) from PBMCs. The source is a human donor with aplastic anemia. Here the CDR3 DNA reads TGTGCCAGCAGCCAGGGTCACCCCACCGGGGAGCTGTTTTTT. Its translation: CASSQGHPTGELFF.